This T cell receptor beta chain was captured by sequencing in a study of blood T cells in healthy people across ages. PCR was performed a second time for about 7 to 11 cycles using a sample-barcoded 5' primer and a J-beta primer mix. All cDNA molecules were each tagged by a template-switch adaptor with 12 random nucleotides. TCRdb re-derived calls from the 5' RACE reads in MiXCR, one entry per CDR3 protein. The profile covers about 970,000 distinct CDR3 sequences, with just over 50% appearing a single time and around 21% taken by the ten largest. Germline V CDR1 and CDR2: SQVTM, ANQGSEA. The CDR3 sequence is 14 residues long. The V gene end was trimmed by 3 bases and the J gene end by 5 bases; junction bases not matched to a gene: 9. The sample providers were healthy Caucasian people from Russia, aged about 6 to 95.

This TCR was sampled from a woman between 55 and 75 years old in good health. V and J are TRBV29-1 and TRBJ2-7, with 8 positions matching TRBD1. Sequenced input: blood. CDR3 region: CSVDMTGASNEQYF. The CDR3 bases are TGCAGCGTTGACATGACAGGGGCAAGCAACGAGCAGTACTTC.